The subject of this entry is one T cell receptor beta chain. The antigen remains unidentified. Clones were read by immunoSEQ multiplex PCR, and TCRdb kept only the in-frame ones, dropping some. The top ten hold more than 4.5% of the sample, which has about 140,000 clones, roughly 90% seen once. The data were obtained in a study of T cell responses to AZD1222 COVID-19 vaccine. Study-wide results and limits: Females made up more of the donors, who were largely white British, and clonal diversity may have come out too low. Rises in breadth and depth of Spike-specific TCRs came after two AZD1222 doses. Sampling that yielded the repertoires occurred only after the peak T cell response.

The V gene end was trimmed by 2 bases and the J gene end by 2 bases; junction bases not matched to a gene: 3. The germline V gene encodes CDR1 LGHDT and CDR2 YNNKEL (reference sequence). The CDR3 consists of 15 residues. The receptor's source is an adult in good health. This rearrangement joins TRBV3-1 (or the pseudogene TRBV3-2) to TRBJ2-5, with TRBD2 matching 9 bases. Sample: peripheral blood, taken on day 0 of AZD1222 vaccination. The chain's CDR3 is CASSQRTSVQETQYF. CDR3 bases: TGTGCCAGCAGCCAACGGACTAGCGTTCAAGAGACCCAGTACTTC.